A single sample is the source of the 23 T cell receptor beta chains below, sequenced in a study of control samples from healthy donors and cancer patients. Assay used: immunoSEQ multiplex PCR; TCRdb lists only in-frame clones, some missing. In the table there are roughly 80,000 clones, approximately 89% of which are singletons. The sequenced sample consisted of blood. The origin of the receptors is a man aged 50 or older in good health.

This clone has only one observation. The V gene is TRBV2, the J gene TRBJ1-5; TRBD1 is a possible D gene (6 bases). The CDR3 sequence is 12 residues long. Germline CDR1 SNHLY, CDR2 FYNNEI. V lost 6 bases to trimming and J lost 6 bases, with 9 bases between them. The CDR3 DNA follows: TGTGCCAGCAGGGGGGCGGGTCAGCCCCAGCATTTT. This translates into CASRGAGQPQHF.

The chain links TRBV18 to TRBJ2-1; TRBD1 matches at 7 bases. This CDR3 contains 15 residues. Trimming cost V 6 bases and J 1 base; bases outside gene matches: 6. Germline V gene data show CDR1 as KGHSH and CDR2 as LQKENI. CDR3 in amino acids: CASSSTGVSYNEQFF. The DNA for the CDR3 is TGTGCCAGCTCGTCTACAGGGGTGTCCTACAATGAGCAGTTCTTC.

The rearrangement joins TRBV18 to TRBJ1-2, with 9 bases aligning to TRBD1. The CDR3 runs to 14 residues. Trimming took 6 bases from V and 8 from J; bases not matched to a gene: 10. CDR1 is KGHSH, CDR2 LQKENI, per germline. CDR3 amino acids: CASSRDRESVGYTF. The CDR3 region has the DNA TGTGCCAGCTCTCGGGACAGGGAGTCGGTCGGCTACACCTTC. Full variable domain (missing parts from reference TRBV18 and TRBJ1-2): NAGVMQNPRHLVRRRGQEARLRCSPMKGHSHVYWYRQLPEEGLKFMVYLQKENIIDESGMPKERFSAEFPKEGPSILRIQQVVRGDSAAYFCASSRDRESVGYTFGSGTRLTVV.

The V gene is TRBV18, the J gene TRBJ1-6; TRBD1 matches 7 bases. The length of the CDR3 is 15 residues. The V segment lost 4 bases and the J segment 6 bases; nucleotides outside the gene matches: 6. From germline, CDR1 is KGHSH and CDR2 LQKENI. The DNA for the CDR3 is TGTGCCAGCTCACAAGGGGGCACGGGTAATTCACCCCTCCACTTT. It encodes CASSQGGTGNSPLHF.

V usage is TRBV4-2 and J usage is TRBJ1-4; D is ambiguous. The V gene's germline CDR1 is LGHNA and CDR2 YNFKEQ. Trimming stripped 2 bases from V and 0 bases from J, with 7 bases between. This CDR3 comprises 15 residues. The CDR3 region has the DNA TGTGCCAGCAGCCAACGGGGAGCAACTAATGAAAAACTGTTTTTT. This gives the protein CASSQRGATNEKLFF.

V usage is TRBV18 and J usage is TRBJ1-1; D gene uncertain. The germline gives CDR1 KGHSH, CDR2 LQKENI. V was pared by 3 bases and J by 2 bases, with 19 bases between. The CDR3 sequence is 17 residues long. DNA of the CDR3: TGTGCCAGCTCACCGTCCCGTACAGATTATTTTAACACTGAAGCTTTCTTT. Protein: CASSPSRTDYFNTEAFF.

This sequence joins TRBV5-1 and TRBJ2-3; the match to TRBD2 covers 7 bases. The CDR3 runs to 13 residues. CDR1 SGHRS and CDR2 YFSETQ come from the germline V gene. With 6 bases clipped from V and 2 bases from J, the junction kept 3 bases outside the gene matches. The CDR3 sequence is CASKREPTDTQYF. The CDR3 DNA sequence: TGCGCCAGCAAGCGGGAACCCACAGATACGCAGTATTTT.

The chain recombines TRBV7-2 with TRBJ1-2, with a weak D call TRBD1 (5 bases). Germline loops: CDR1 SGHTA, CDR2 FQGNSA. With 6 bases removed from V and 4 bases from J, the gap between germline ends came to 21 bases. The CDR3 runs 16 residues. CDR3 loop: CASRDGGSGMIYGYTF. In nucleotides, the CDR3 is TGTGCCAGCAGGGACGGGGGGTCGGGCATGATCTATGGCTACACCTTC. Drawing the rest from reference TRBV7-2 and TRBJ1-2, the complete variable domain is GAGVSQSPSNKVTEKGKDVELRCDPISGHTALYWYRQSLGQGLEFLIYFQGNSAPDKSGLPSDRFSAERTGGSVSTLTIQRTQQEDSAVYLCASRDGGSGMIYGYTFGSGTRLTVV.

This clone was seen a single time. The rearrangement links TRBV11-3 to TRBJ1-1, with 7 bases lining up with TRBD1. The CDR3 covers 13 residues. V lost 5 bases, J lost 4 bases, and 4 bases stayed unmatched. Germline values: CDR1 SGHNT, CDR2 YENEEA. CDR3: CASSATGITEAFF. CDR3 sequence (DNA): TGTGCCAGCAGCGCGACAGGGATCACTGAAGCTTTCTTT.

The chain joins TRBV11-2 to TRBJ2-1; 8 positions agree with TRBD1. From germline, CDR1 is SGHAT and CDR2 FQNNGV. This CDR3 spans 15 amino acids. The junction had 6 bases not matched to a gene; V was cut back by 5 bases and J by 3 bases. The CDR3 loop is CASSISTGGYNEQFF. The CDR3 DNA reads TGTGCCAGCAGCATAAGTACAGGGGGCTACAATGAGCAGTTCTTC.

This chain uses TRBV7-9 with TRBJ2-5; possibly TRBD1 for D (5 bases). CDR1 SEHNR and CDR2 FQNEAQ come from the germline V gene (reference sequence). This CDR3 has 13 residues. Trimming took 11 bases from V and 3 from J, leaving 16 bases between them. The chain's CDR3 is CAGTKGIEETQYF. DNA for the CDR3: TGTGCCGGTACAAAGGGGATTGAAGAGACCCAGTACTTC.

The chain couples TRBV5-8 to TRBJ1-1; perhaps TRBD1 as D (5 bases). Germline CDR1 SGHTS, CDR2 YDEGEE. V was clipped by 2 bases and J by 4 bases, with 9 bases between them. This CDR3 region has 13 residues. The CDR3 DNA is TGTGCCAGCAGCTTTGGGGGAATCACTGAAGCTTTCTTT. It specifies CASSFGGITEAFF.

This chain joins TRBV10-2 and TRBJ1-5; TRBD1 might be the D (5 bases). The CDR3 length is 16 residues. Germline CDR1 and CDR2: WSHSY and SAAADI. V was cut by 3 bases and J by 2 bases, with 14 bases left in between. CDR3 sequence reads: CASSETSGFGNQPQHF. The CDR3, as DNA: TGCGCCAGCAGTGAAACTTCAGGGTTCGGCAATCAGCCCCAGCATTTT.

The V gene is TRBV5-1, the J gene TRBJ2-7, with D possibly matching TRBD2 (6 bases). The CDR3 covers 13 residues. The germline V gene encodes CDR1 SGHRS and CDR2 YFSETQ. Trimming removed 2 bases from V and 2 bases from J, with 8 bases in between. CDR3 region: CASSFGSTYEQYF. The DNA for the CDR3 is TGCGCCAGCAGCTTCGGGAGTACCTACGAGCAGTACTTC.

The chain joins TRBV18 to TRBJ2-6; no clear D. This CDR3 has 18 amino acids. The V and J ends lost 6 bases and 0 bases respectively, with 18 bases between them. Germline V gene sequence: CDR1 KGHSH, CDR2 LQKENI. CDR3 DNA: TGTGCCAGCTCCCTCGACATGGCCTCCTTCTCTGGGGCCAACGTCCTGACTTTC. It translates to CASSLDMASFSGANVLTF. The whole variable domain, filled in from reference TRBV18 and TRBJ2-6, reads NAGVMQNPRHLVRRRGQEARLRCSPMKGHSHVYWYRQLPEEGLKFMVYLQKENIIDESGMPKERFSAEFPKEGPSILRIQQVVRGDSAAYFCASSLDMASFSGANVLTFGAGSRLTVL.

This clone has just one count. The chain combines TRBV5-1 with TRBJ2-7; 8 nucleotides line up with TRBD1. The CDR3 spans 13 residues. From germline, CDR1 is SGHRS and CDR2 YFSETQ. The trim removed 3 bases at V and 4 bases at J, leaving 3 bases unmatched. The CDR3 DNA reads as TGCGCCAGCAGCTACGACAGGGGTTACGAGCAGTACTTC. It specifies CASSYDRGYEQYF.

The chain carries TRBV30 and TRBJ2-2, with D uncertain. The CDR3 contains 16 residues. Trimming pared 2 bases from V and 1 base from J, leaving 14 bases between. Per germline, CDR1 GTSNPN and CDR2 SVGIG (reference sequence). CDR3 loop: CAWSLVHPGNTGELFF. In DNA, the CDR3 is TGTGCCTGGAGTTTGGTACACCCAGGGAACACCGGGGAGCTGTTTTTT.

The chain joins TRBV3-1 (or the pseudogene TRBV3-2) to TRBJ1-1; 11 bases align to TRBD1. This CDR3 contains 16 residues. The V gene end was trimmed by 4 bases and the J gene end by 5 bases; junction bases not matched to a gene: 9. Germline CDR1 and CDR2: LGHDT and YNNKEL (reference sequence). CDR3 DNA: TGTGCCAGCAGCCCCAGAGGACAGGGGGCGCTGACTGAAGCTTTCTTT. It translates to CASSPRGQGALTEAFF.

V is TRBV5-4 and J is TRBJ1-5, with TRBD1 matching over 10 bases. V trimming: 0 bases; J trimming: 3 bases; junction bases outside the gene matches: 3. Per the germline V gene, CDR1 is SGHNT and CDR2 is YYREEE (reference sequence). The CDR3 totals 16 residues. The DNA for the CDR3 is TGTGCCAGCAGCTTGGGGACAGGGGGTATCAATCAGCCCCAGCATTTT. Translated, it gives CASSLGTGGINQPQHF. Based on the CDR3 plus reference TRBV5-4 and TRBJ1-5, the full variable domain is ETGVTQSPTHLIKTRGQQVTLRCSSQSGHNTVSWYQQALGQGPQFIFQYYREEENGRGNFPPRFSGLQFPNYSSELNVNALELDDSALYLCASSLGTGGINQPQHFGDGTRLSIL.

The chain has TRBV5-1 and TRBJ2-3, with 7 nucleotides matching TRBD2. This CDR3 comprises 13 residues. With V trimmed by 0 bases and J by 9 bases, 4 bases remained unmatched. CDR1 and CDR2 from the germline V gene are SGHRS and YFSETQ. The CDR3 DNA sequence: TGCGCCAGCAGCTTGGAGGTCGGGGGGACGCAGTATTTT. Translated: CASSLEVGGTQYF.

V gene TRBV11-3 combines with J gene TRBJ2-7; possibly TRBD1 or TRBD2 for D (5 bases each). Trimming took 0 bases from V and 3 from J, leaving 15 bases between them. Germline V lookup: CDR1 SGHNT, CDR2 YENEEA. There are 16 residues in the CDR3. Here the CDR3 reads CASSLESGLAGYEQYF. The CDR3 DNA is TGTGCCAGCAGCTTAGAGTCGGGGCTAGCTGGCTACGAGCAGTACTTC.

This rearrangement joins TRBV2 to TRBJ1-1; the D is unclear. CDR1 is SNHLY, CDR2 FYNNEI, per germline. This CDR3 is 15 amino acids long. V gave up 4 bases and J gave up 0 bases, with 12 bases separating them. The CDR3 spells CASSASGKLNTEAFF. The CDR3 DNA reads TGTGCCAGCAGTGCATCGGGTAAATTGAACACTGAAGCTTTCTTT. Combining the CDR3 with reference TRBV2 and TRBJ1-1 gives the whole variable domain EPEVTQTPSHQVTQMGQEVILRCVPISNHLYFYWYRQILGQKVEFLVSFYNNEISEKSEIFDDQFSVERPDGSNFTLKIRSTKLEDSAMYFCASSASGKLNTEAFFGQGTRLTVV.

The rearrangement uses TRBV28 and TRBJ1-1, with TRBD1 matching 7 bases. Losses at the gene ends were 10 bases for V and 3 bases for J; bases not matched to a gene: 14. The CDR3 is 15 residues long. Germline CDR1 is MDHEN and CDR2 is SYDVKM. The CDR3 is CATQESDRVHTEAFF. The CDR3 DNA follows: TGTGCCACCCAAGAAAGTGACAGGGTTCACACTGAAGCTTTCTTT.